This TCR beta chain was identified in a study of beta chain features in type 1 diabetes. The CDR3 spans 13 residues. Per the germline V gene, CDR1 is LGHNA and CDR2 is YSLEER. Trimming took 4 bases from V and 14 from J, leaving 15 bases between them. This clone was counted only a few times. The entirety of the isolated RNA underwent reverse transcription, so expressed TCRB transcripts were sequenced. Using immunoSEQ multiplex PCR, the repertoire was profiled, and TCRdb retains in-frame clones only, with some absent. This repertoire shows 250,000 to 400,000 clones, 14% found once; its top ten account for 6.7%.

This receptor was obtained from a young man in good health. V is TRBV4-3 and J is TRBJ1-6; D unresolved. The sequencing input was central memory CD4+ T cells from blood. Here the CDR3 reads CASSPDKREALHF. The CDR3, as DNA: TGCGCCAGCAGCCCCGACAAACGGGAGGCCCTCCACTTT.